A selection of T cell receptor beta chains follows, all from one sample in a study of Graves' ophthalmopathy and Graves' hyperthyroidism. TCRdb called the multiplex PCR reads again in MiXCR, with one record for every CDR3 protein. This sample has hundreds of thousands of distinct CDR3 sequences; more than 20% occur once, and the top ten carry roughly 3%. The specimen was peripheral blood. These receptors were collected from a woman aged 18-30 years with stable Graves' hyperthyroidism. The CDR3 runs from the conserved cysteine through the conserved F or W.

V gene	J gene	CDR3 protein
TRBV6-2/TRBV6-3	TRBJ2-2	CASSLWGSGELFF
TRBV6-5	TRBJ2-5	CASSWRGGQVDTQYF
TRBV12-3/TRBV12-4	TRBJ2-6	CASSPGRFSGANVLTF
TRBV6-1	TRBJ1-2	CASTEQHYGYTF
TRBV24-1	TRBJ1-1	CATSETSGTATEAFF
TRBV20-1	TRBJ2-7	CSARALGRDFYEQYF
TRBV7-9	TRBJ1-2	CASSTPQASYGYTF
TRBV28	TRBJ2-7	CASTSSGTVHEQYF
TRBV5-5	TRBJ2-7	CASSLSGLASRQYF
TRBV19	TRBJ2-5	CASSIRTRAGETQYF
TRBV12-3/TRBV12-4	TRBJ2-4	CASQALPKDIQYF
TRBV13	TRBJ2-4	CASSLQGLAKNIQYF
TRBV27	TRBJ2-7	CASSLDYSYEQYF
TRBV27	TRBJ2-7	CASSLSATGGLREQYF
TRBV5-1	TRBJ2-4	CASSLAGSLIAKNIQYF
TRBV13	TRBJ2-7	CASSYSLQASYEQYF
TRBV7-9	TRBJ2-4	CASSFSGIAKNIQYF
TRBV28	TRBJ1-2	CASSLSFDLSGGYTF
TRBV30	TRBJ2-7	CAWGDDLSYEQYF
TRBV7-9	TRBJ1-1	CASSLRQGSEAFF
TRBV29-1	TRBJ1-3	CSAQTASGDTIYF
TRBV6-2/TRBV6-3	TRBJ2-5	CASGGVETQYF
TRBV5-1	TRBJ1-1	CASSLQASSTEAFF
TRBV25-1	TRBJ2-7	CVSSEYNREYEQYF
TRBV19	TRBJ1-2	CASTTEYGYTF
TRBV11-3	TRBJ2-5	CASSYGGDLETQYF
TRBV6-1	TRBJ1-2	CASRGRRDVGYTF